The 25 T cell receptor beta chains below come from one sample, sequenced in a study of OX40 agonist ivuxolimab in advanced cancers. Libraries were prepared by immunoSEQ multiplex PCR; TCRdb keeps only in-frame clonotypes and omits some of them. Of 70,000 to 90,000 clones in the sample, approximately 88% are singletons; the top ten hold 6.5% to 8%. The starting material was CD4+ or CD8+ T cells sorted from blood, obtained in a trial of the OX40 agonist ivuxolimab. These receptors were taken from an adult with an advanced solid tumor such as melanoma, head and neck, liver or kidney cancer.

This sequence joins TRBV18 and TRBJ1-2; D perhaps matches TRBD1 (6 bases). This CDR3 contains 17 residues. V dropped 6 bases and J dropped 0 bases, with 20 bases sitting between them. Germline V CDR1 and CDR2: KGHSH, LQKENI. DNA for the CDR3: TGTGCCAGCTCTCAAACAGGGAGGCCACTAGCTAACTATGGCTACACCTTC. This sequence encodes CASSQTGRPLANYGYTF.

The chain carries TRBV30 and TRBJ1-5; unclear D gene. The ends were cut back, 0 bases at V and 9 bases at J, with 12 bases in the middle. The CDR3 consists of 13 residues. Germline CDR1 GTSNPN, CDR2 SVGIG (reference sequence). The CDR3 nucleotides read TGTGCCTGGAGTGTACACCGGGAGAGGCCCCAGCATTTT. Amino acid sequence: CAWSVHRERPQHF.

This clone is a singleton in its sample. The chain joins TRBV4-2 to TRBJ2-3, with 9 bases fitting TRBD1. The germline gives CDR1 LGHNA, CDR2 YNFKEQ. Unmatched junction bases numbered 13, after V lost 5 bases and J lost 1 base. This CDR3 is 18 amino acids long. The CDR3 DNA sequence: TGTGCCAGCAGCAAAGCGGGACAGGGATTCGCTGGCACAGATACGCAGTATTTT. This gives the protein CASSKAGQGFAGTDTQYF.

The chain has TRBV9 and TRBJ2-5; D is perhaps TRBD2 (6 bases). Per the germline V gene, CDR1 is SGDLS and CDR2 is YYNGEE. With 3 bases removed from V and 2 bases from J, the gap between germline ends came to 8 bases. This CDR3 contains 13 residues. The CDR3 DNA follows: TGTGCCAGCAGCGGGGACTGGCAAGAGACCCAGTACTTC. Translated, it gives CASSGDWQETQYF.

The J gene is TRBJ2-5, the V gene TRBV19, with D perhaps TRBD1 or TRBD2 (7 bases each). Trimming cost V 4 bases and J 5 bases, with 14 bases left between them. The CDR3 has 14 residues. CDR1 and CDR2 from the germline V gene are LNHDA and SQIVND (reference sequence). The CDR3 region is CASSSRGGQETQYF. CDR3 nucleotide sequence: TGTGCCAGTAGTAGTCGCGGGGGACAGGAGACCCAGTACTTC.

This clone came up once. The CDR3 reads CASSWSLAGGPWSTGELFF. CDR3 coding DNA: TGTGCCAGCAGTTGGTCACTAGCGGGAGGGCCATGGAGTACCGGGGAGCTGTTTTTT. The chain employs TRBV27 and TRBJ2-2; 13 nucleotides align to TRBD2. The CDR3 is made up of 19 amino acids. V trimming: 4 bases; J trimming: 5 bases; junction bases outside the gene matches: 13. Germline loops: CDR1 MNHEY, CDR2 SMNVEV (reference sequence).

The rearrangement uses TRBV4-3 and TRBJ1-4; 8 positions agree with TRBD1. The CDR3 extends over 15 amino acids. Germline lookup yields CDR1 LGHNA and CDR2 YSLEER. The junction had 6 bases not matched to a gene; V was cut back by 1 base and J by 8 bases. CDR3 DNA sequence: TGCGCCAGCAGCCAAGGAGGGGGACAGGCCGAAAAACTGTTTTTT. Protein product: CASSQGGGQAEKLFF.

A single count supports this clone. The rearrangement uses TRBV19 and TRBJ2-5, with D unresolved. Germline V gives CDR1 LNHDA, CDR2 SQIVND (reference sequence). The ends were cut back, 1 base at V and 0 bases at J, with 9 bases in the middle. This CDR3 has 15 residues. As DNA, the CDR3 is TGTGCCAGTAGTATAGGACTCGCGTACCAAGAGACCCAGTACTTC. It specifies CASSIGLAYQETQYF.

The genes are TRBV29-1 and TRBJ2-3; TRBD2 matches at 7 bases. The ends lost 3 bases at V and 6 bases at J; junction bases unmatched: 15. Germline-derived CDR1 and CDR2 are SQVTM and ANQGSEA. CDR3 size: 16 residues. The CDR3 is CSVDDGEGLISDTQYF. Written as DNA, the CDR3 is TGCAGCGTTGATGATGGGGAGGGTTTGATATCCGATACGCAGTATTTT.

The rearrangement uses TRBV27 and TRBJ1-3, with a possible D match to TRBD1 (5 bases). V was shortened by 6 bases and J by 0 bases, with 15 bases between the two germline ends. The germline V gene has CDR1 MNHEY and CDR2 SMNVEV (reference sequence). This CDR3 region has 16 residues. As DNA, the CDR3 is TGTGCCAGCAGGGGGACTTCCCCTATCTCTGGAAACACCATATATTTT. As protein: CASRGTSPISGNTIYF.

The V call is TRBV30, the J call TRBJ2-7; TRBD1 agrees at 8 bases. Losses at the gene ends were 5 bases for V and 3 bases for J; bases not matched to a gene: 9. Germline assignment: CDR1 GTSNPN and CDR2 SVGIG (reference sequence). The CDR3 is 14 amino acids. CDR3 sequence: CAWVKYGQGYEQYF. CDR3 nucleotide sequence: TGTGCCTGGGTTAAGTACGGACAGGGCTACGAGCAGTACTTC.

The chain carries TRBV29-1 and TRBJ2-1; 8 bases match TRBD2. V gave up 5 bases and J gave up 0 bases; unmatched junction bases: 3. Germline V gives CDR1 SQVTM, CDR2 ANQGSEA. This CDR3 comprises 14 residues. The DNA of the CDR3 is TGCAGCGTTTGGGCGGGAGGCTCCTACAATGAGCAGTTCTTC. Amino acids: CSVWAGGSYNEQFF.

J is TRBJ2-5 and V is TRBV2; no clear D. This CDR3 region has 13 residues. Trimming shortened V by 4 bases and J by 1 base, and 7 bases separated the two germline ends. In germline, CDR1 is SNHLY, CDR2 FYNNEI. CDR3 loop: CASSVNSQETQYF. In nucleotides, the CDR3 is TGTGCCAGCAGTGTAAACAGCCAAGAGACCCAGTACTTC.

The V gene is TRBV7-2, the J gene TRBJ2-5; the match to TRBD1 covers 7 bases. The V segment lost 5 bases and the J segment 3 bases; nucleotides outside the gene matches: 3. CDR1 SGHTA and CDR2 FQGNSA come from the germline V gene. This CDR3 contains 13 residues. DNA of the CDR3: TGTGCCAGCAGCCCAGGACAGGAAGAGACCCAGTACTTC. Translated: CASSPGQEETQYF.

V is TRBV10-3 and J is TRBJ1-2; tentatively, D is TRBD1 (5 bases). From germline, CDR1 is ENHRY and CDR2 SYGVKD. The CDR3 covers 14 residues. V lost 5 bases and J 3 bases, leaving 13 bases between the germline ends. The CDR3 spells CAISPPRADYGYTF. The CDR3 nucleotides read TGTGCCATCAGTCCCCCCAGGGCGGACTATGGCTACACCTTC.

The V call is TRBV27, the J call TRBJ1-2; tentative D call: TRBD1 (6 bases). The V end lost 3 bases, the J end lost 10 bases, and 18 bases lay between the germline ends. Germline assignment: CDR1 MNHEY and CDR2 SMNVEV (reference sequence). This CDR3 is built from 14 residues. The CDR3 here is CASSFLPLTGFYTF. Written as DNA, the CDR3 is TGTGCCAGCAGTTTCCTACCCTTAACAGGGTTCTACACCTTC.

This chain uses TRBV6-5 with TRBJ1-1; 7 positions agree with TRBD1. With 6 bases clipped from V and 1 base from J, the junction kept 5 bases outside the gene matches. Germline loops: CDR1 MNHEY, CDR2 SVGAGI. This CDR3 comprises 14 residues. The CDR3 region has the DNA TGTGCCAGCAGATGGGACAGACAGAACACTGAAGCTTTCTTT. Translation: CASRWDRQNTEAFF.

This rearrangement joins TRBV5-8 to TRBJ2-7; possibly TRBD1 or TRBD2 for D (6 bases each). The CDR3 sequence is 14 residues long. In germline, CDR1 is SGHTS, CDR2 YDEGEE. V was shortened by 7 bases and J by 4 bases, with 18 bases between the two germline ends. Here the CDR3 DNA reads TGTGCCAGCGCCTGGGGCGTAGGGGGGTACGAGCAGTACTTC. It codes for CASAWGVGGYEQYF.

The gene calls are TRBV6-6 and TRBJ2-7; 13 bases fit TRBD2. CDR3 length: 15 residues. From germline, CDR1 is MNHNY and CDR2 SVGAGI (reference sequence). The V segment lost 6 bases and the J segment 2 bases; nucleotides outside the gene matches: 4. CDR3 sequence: CASRPTSGGAYEQYF. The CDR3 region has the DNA TGTGCCAGCAGGCCTACTAGCGGGGGGGCCTACGAGCAGTACTTC.

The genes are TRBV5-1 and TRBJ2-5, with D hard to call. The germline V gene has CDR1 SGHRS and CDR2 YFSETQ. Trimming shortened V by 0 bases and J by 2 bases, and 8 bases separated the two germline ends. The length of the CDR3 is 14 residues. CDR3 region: CASSLVAYQETQYF. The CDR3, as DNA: TGCGCCAGCAGCTTGGTGGCATATCAAGAGACCCAGTACTTC.

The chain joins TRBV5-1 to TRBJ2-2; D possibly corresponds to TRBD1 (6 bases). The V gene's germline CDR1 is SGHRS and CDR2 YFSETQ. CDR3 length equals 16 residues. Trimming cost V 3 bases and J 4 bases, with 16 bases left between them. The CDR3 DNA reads TGCGCCAGCAGCTCGGGACACGACTTGATCACCGGGGAGCTGTTTTTT. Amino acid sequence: CASSSGHDLITGELFF. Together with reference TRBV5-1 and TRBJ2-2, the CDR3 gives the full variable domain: KAGVTQTPRYLIKTRGQQVTLSCSPISGHRSVSWYQQTPGQGLQFLFEYFSETQRNKGNFPGRFSGRQFSNSRSEMNVSTLELGDSALYLCASSSGHDLITGELFFGEGSRLTVL.

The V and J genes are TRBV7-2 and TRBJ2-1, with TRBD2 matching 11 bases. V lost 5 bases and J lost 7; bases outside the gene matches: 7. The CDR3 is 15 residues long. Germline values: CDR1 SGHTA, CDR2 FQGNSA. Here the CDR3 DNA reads TGTGCCAGCAGCCTTAGCGGGAGGGCCGGTAATGAGCAGTTCTTC. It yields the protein CASSLSGRAGNEQFF.

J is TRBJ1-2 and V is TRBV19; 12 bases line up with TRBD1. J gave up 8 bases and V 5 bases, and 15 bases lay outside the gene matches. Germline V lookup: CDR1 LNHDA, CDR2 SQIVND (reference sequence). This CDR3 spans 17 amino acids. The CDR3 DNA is TGTGCCAGTAGTTTCTCCACGGGACAGGGGGCGCCCAGGGGCTACACCTTC. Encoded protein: CASSFSTGQGAPRGYTF.

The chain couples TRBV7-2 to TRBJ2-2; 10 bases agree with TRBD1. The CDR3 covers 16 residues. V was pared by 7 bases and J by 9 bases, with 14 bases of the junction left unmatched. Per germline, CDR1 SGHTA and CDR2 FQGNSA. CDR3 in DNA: TGTGCCAGCAACCCTACCTCAGGACAGGGGGTCAGGGAGCTGTTTTTT. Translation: CASNPTSGQGVRELFF. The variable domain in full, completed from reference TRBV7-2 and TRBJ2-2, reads GAGVSQSPSNKVTEKGKDVELRCDPISGHTALYWYRQSLGQGLEFLIYFQGNSAPDKSGLPSDRFSAERTGGSVSTLTIQRTQQEDSAVYLCASNPTSGQGVRELFFGEGSRLTVL.

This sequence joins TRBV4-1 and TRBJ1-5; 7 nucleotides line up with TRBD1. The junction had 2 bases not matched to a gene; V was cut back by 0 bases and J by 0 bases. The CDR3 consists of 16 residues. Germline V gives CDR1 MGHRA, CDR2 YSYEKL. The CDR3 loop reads CASSQEKGASNQPQHF. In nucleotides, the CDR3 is TGCGCCAGCAGCCAAGAGAAGGGGGCTAGCAATCAGCCCCAGCATTTT.